This T cell receptor beta chain originates from a study of T cell repertoires in cytomegalovirus infection. Across the whole study: Epitope selection comprised recently identified HLA-C-restricted CMV epitopes and well-studied HLA-B-restricted CMV epitopes. A matching HLA type, together with CMV infection, was signaled by public TCR beta signatures.

The V gene's germline CDR1 is SGHTA and CDR2 FQGNSA. Trimming stripped 5 bases from V and 8 bases from J, with 10 bases between. This CDR3 is 12 amino acids long. The study, taken as a whole, reports: Ex vivo, HLA-C-restricted CMV-specific TCR beta clonotypes prevailed over the rest of the response.

The sample holds many counts of this clonotype. Its antigen remains unknown. Each CDR3 protein is one row after TCRdb ran MiXCR on the reads. The table has about 920,000 distinct CDR3 sequences, under 40% seen once. This sequence was found in a human donor in good health (CMV status not recorded). Some clones in this sample may be carry-over from other donors' samples. Sequences were derived from cultured CD8+ T cells from PBMCs, sampled from culture after CMV antigen stimulation. The chain couples TRBV7-2 to TRBJ2-1; D is unresolved. The CDR3 DNA is TGTGCCAGCAGCCCGGGTGTCGATGAGCAGTTCTTC. It translates to CASSPGVDEQFF.